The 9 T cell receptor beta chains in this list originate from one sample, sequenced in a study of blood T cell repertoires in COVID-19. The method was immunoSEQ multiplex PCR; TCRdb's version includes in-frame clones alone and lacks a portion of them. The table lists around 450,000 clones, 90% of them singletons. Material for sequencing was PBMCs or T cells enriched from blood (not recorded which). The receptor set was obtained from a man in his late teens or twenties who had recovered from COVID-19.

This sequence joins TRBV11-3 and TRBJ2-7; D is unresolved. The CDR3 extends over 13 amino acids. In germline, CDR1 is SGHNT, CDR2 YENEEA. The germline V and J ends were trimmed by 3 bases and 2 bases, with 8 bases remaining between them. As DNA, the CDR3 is TGTGCCAGCAGCTTGGGCACACCCTACGAGCAGTACTTC. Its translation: CASSLGTPYEQYF.

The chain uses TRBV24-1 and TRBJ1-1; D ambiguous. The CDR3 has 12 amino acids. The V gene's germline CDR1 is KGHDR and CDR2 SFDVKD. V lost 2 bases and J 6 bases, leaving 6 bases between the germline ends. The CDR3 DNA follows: TGTGCCACCAGTGATTCTATCCCTGAAGCTTTCTTT. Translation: CATSDSIPEAFF.

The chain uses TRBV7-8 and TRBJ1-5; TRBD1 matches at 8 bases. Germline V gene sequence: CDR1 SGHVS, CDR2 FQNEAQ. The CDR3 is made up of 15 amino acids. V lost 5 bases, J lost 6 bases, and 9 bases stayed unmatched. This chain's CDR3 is CASSATGARGQPQHF. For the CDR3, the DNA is TGTGCCAGCAGCGCGACAGGGGCTCGGGGTCAGCCCCAGCATTTT.

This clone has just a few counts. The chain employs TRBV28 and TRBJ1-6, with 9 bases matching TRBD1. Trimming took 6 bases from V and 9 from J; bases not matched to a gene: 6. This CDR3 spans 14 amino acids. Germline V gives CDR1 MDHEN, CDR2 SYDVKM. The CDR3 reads CASSPGQGSSPLHF. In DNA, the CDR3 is TGTGCCAGCAGCCCGGGACAGGGCAGTTCACCCCTCCACTTT.

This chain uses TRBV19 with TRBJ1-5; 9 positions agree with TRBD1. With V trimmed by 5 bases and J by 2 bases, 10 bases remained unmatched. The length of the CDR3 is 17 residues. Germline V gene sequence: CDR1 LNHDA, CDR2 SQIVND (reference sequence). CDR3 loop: CASSVSADRGRNQPQHF. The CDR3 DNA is TGTGCCAGTAGTGTTTCGGCGGACAGGGGACGCAATCAGCCCCAGCATTTT.

Here the CDR3 DNA reads TGCAGCGTCCGAGGGAGAGAAGCTTTCTTT. This gives the protein CSVRGREAFF. This chain joins TRBV29-1 and TRBJ1-1; D gene unclear. Trimming cost V 6 bases and J 8 bases, with 10 bases left between them. The V gene's germline CDR1 is SQVTM and CDR2 ANQGSEA. The CDR3 runs to 10 residues.

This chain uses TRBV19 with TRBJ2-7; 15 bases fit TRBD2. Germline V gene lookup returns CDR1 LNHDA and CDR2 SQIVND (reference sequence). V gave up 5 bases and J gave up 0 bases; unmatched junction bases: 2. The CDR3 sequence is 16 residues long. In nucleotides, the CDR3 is TGTGCCAGTAGTGCGGGACTAGCGGGAGGCTCCTACGAGCAGTACTTC. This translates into CASSAGLAGGSYEQYF. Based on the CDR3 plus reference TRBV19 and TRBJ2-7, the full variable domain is DGGITQSPKYLFRKEGQNVTLSCEQNLNHDAMYWYRQDPGQGLRLIYYSQIVNDFQKGDIAEGYSVSREKKESFPLTVTSAQKNPTAFYLCASSAGLAGGSYEQYFGPGTRLTVT.

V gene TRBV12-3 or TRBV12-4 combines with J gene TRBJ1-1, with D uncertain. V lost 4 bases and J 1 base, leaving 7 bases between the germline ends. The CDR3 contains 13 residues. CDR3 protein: CASSSDKNTEAFF. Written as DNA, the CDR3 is TGTGCCAGCAGTTCTGACAAGAACACTGAAGCTTTCTTT.

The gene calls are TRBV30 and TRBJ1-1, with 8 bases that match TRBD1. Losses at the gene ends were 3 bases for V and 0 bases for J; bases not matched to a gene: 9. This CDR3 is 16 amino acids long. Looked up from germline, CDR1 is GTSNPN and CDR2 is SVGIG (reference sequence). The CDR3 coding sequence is TGTGCCTGGAGCCCCAGGGGGCTTCCAATGAACACTGAAGCTTTCTTT. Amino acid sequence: CAWSPRGLPMNTEAFF.